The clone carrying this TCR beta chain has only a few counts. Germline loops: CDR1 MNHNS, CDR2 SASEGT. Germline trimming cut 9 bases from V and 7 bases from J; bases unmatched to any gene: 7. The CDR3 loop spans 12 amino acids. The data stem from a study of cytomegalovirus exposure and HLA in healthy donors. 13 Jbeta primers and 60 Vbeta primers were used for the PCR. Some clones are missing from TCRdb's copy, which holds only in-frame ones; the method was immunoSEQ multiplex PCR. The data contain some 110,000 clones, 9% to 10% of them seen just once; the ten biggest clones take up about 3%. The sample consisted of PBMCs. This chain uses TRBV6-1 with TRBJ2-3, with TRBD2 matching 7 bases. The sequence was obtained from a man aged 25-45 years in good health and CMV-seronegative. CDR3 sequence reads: CASCQRGYTQYF. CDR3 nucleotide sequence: TGTGCCAGTTGTCAGCGGGGTTATACGCAGTATTTT.